This T cell receptor (beta chain) was found in a study of Ad26.COV2.S vaccination and SARS-CoV-2 variants (dated by TCRdb to the early 2020s). For the study in its entirety: Donors in the vaccine arm were drawn from COV1001, a phase I-IIa trial of Ad26.COV2.S in healthy adults that was multicentre, randomized, double-blind and placebo-controlled. A total of roughly 30 samples were included in the TCR-sequenced set, comprising about 20 Ad26.COV2.S vaccine recipients, 5 placebo recipients and 8 SARS-CoV-2 convalescent individuals. Sequencing of the TCRbeta repertoire served to evaluate the specificity and breadth of SARS-CoV-2-reactive T cell receptors following Ad26.COV2.S vaccination. Throughout the experiments and outcome assessment, investigators stayed blinded to trial group allocation. Trial participants were randomized into five groups of five: low-dose or high-dose Ad26.COV2.S given once or twice, or placebo on both occasions. Ad26.COV2.S was administered intramuscularly at 5 x 10^10 or 1 x 10^11 viral particles, either as a single shot or as two shots given 56 days apart. General study outcomes and caveats: According to the authors, total T cell responses may have been underestimated by the TCR breadth and depth analyses. The study was not powered to compare responses between vaccine doses or regimens. After vaccination, substantial breadth of spike-specific CD8+ and CD4+ T cell responses was reported. Higher spike-specific TCR breadth was observed in Ad26.COV2.S recipients than in placebo recipients (P = 0.0014). Comparable non-spike TCR breadth was observed between vaccine and placebo recipients, consistent with only spike being contained in the vaccine.

The immunoSEQ Assay was the method used to sequence TCRbeta CDR3 regions. After extraction, genomic DNA underwent amplification by bias-controlled multiplex PCR, followed by high-throughput sequencing. Processing in the source paper ran as follows. Collapsing and filtering of sequences were performed to quantify the absolute abundance of each unique TCRbeta CDR3 region. T cell fraction was estimated by normalization of TCRbeta template counts to usable DNA, with usable DNA being measured through amplification of reference genes present in all nucleated cells. Repertoire TCRs were annotated as SARS-CoV-2-specific by exact matching of V gene, CDR3 amino acid sequence and J gene to a known reactive TCR set. The reference SARS-CoV-2 TCR set came from MIRA and was filtered for enrichment in COVID-19-positive ImmuneCODE repertoires, removing public or cross-reactive TCRs. Based on the MIRA antigens, annotated TCRs were further analysed at the level of specific ORF or position within ORF. Breadth was defined as the number of annotated unique rearrangements divided by the total number of unique productive rearrangements, and depth was defined as the summed frequency of the annotated unique rearrangements. TCR breadth was compared between groups using two-sided Wilcoxon rank-sum tests. TCRdb carries this immuneACCESS record with in-frame sequences only. Its versions omit some clonotypes, under half of them owing to an unresolved V gene in the studies checked, with the rest unexplained. That table gives V, J and clone size, and the DNA gave D and trimming. A total of hundreds of thousands of clones appear in this sample, over 80% of them only once. The top ten clonotypes cover less than 2% of the sample.

In regard to this clone: What this receptor recognizes is not known. Base qualities were left out, and no much larger clone turns up one base away.

The meaning of the sample's treatment or condition label: 19 received Ad26.COV2.S at low or high dose, single or two shots; 5 received placebo; per-sample allocation not given. For vaccine and placebo recipients, repertoires were sequenced using samples collected on day 63 after the first injection. Cohort 1b enrolled roughly 25 adults aged 18-55 years at a single site in Boston, USA, between 29 July and 7 August 2020. As a vaccine, Ad26.COV2.S was a replication-incompetent adenovirus type 26 vector that expressed a prefusion-stabilized SARS-CoV-2 spike protein derived from the original Wuhan strain. The sequences come from peripheral blood, collected in a trial of Ad26.COV2.S vaccine versus placebo. The TCR originated in a person aged 18-65 years who received the Ad26.COV2.S COVID-19 vaccine or a placebo.

CDR3 region: CASSHLRGGDYGYTF. The nucleotide sequence reads TGTGCCAGCAGCCATCTTAGGGGAGGGGACTATGGCTACACCTTC. The rearrangement combines TRBV7-9 with TRBJ1-2, and possibly TRBD1, on 5 matching bases. The junction shows trimming of 5 bases on V and 3 bases on J, plus 16 bases between the germline ends. CDR3 length: 15 amino acids, cysteine to phenylalanine. The retained sequence is limited to the CDR3, 45 bases, with the frame set at the first base. The germline V gene (reference sequence) gives CDR1 as SEHNR and CDR2 as FQNEAQ.